One and the same sample provided the 14 T cell receptor beta chains below, sequenced in a study of shared clonotypes between healthy human individuals. Using immunoSEQ multiplex PCR, the repertoire was profiled, and TCRdb retains in-frame clones only, with some absent. In the table there are roughly 320,000 clones, around 87% of which are singletons. What was sequenced was memory CD8+ T cells sorted from blood. Described subset: CD45RO+ cells pooled with CCR7-negative TemRA cells. The receptors derive from a man aged 18 to 29 in good health.

V is TRBV7-2 and J is TRBJ2-5; 7 bases fit TRBD2. Germline loops: CDR1 SGHTA, CDR2 FQGNSA. The CDR3 contains 14 residues. J lost 3 bases, V lost 1 base, and 2 bases had no gene match. The CDR3, as DNA: TGTGCCAGCAGCTTAGACCTAGCGGAAGAGACCCAGTACTTC. Its protein is CASSLDLAEETQYF.

The chain has TRBV27 and TRBJ2-1; 8 nucleotides align to TRBD2. The CDR3 totals 14 residues. The germline V gene has CDR1 MNHEY and CDR2 SMNVEV (reference sequence). V gave up 9 bases and J gave up 4 bases; unmatched junction bases: 8. Written as DNA, the CDR3 is TGTGCCAGTAGTCGGGGGGGAACTTACAATGAGCAGTTCTTC. It encodes CASSRGGTYNEQFF.

This clone has only one observation. This sequence joins TRBV9 and TRBJ2-7; D perhaps matches TRBD1 (7 bases). The CDR3 totals 16 residues. Germline-derived CDR1 and CDR2 are SGDLS and YYNGEE. The ends were cut back, 4 bases at V and 4 bases at J, with 21 bases in the middle. CDR3 nucleotide sequence: TGTGCCAGCAGCCCCCATCGGGGGACAGAAGTGTACGAGCAGTACTTC. Its translation is CASSPHRGTEVYEQYF. The whole variable domain, filled in from reference TRBV9 and TRBJ2-7, reads DSGVTQTPKHLITATGQRVTLRCSPRSGDLSVYWYQQSLDQGLQFLIQYYNGEERAKGNILERFSAQQFPDLHSELNLSSLELGDSALYFCASSPHRGTEVYEQYFGPGTRLTVT.

This CDR3 reads CASSLSGGLAGFNYEQYF. The CDR3 DNA reads TGTGCCAGCAGTTTATCCGGGGGACTAGCGGGTTTTAACTACGAGCAGTACTTC. The V call is TRBV27, the J call TRBJ2-7; 12 positions match TRBD2. V gave up 0 bases and J gave up 3 bases; unmatched junction bases: 9. This CDR3 has 18 amino acids. Looked up from germline, CDR1 is MNHEY and CDR2 is SMNVEV (reference sequence).

This clone was detected only once. The chain recombines TRBV29-1 with TRBJ2-7, with 7 bases fitting TRBD2. CDR3 length equals 11 residues. The ends lost 5 bases at V and 4 bases at J; junction bases unmatched: 2. Looked up from germline, CDR1 is SQVTM and CDR2 is ANQGSEA. CDR3 DNA sequence: TGCAGCGTTTCGGGGGGTTACGAGCAGTACTTC. This gives the protein CSVSGGYEQYF.

This clone has only a few counts. The chain employs TRBV10-3 and TRBJ1-4; unclear D gene. The V end lost 3 bases, the J end lost 5 bases, and 10 bases lay between the germline ends. This CDR3 contains 14 residues. The germline gives CDR1 ENHRY, CDR2 SYGVKD. CDR3 protein: CAISEVGVNEKLFF. CDR3 nucleotide sequence: TGTGCCATCAGTGAAGTTGGGGTCAATGAAAAACTGTTTTTT.

The V and J genes are TRBV6-5 and TRBJ2-7; TRBD1 is a possible D gene (6 bases). This CDR3 spans 13 amino acids. CDR1 and CDR2 from the germline V gene are MNHEY and SVGAGI. V was shortened by 4 bases and J by 0 bases, with 7 bases between the two germline ends. CDR3 loop: CASSSTGSYEQYF. As DNA, the CDR3 is TGTGCCAGCAGTTCGACAGGCTCCTACGAGCAGTACTTC.

The genes are TRBV7-9 and TRBJ2-7; possible D gene TRBD2, 6 bases. Trimming stripped 4 bases from V and 5 bases from J, with 18 bases between. Germline assignment: CDR1 SEHNR and CDR2 FQNEAQ (reference sequence). The CDR3 extends over 15 amino acids. The CDR3: CASSSLEGPSDEQYF. The DNA for the CDR3 is TGTGCCAGCAGCTCCCTGGAGGGCCCAAGCGACGAGCAGTACTTC.

The chain is built from TRBV7-8 and TRBJ2-2, with 11 bases aligning to TRBD2. Per germline, CDR1 SGHVS and CDR2 FQNEAQ. This CDR3 is 17 amino acids long. V gave up 4 bases and J gave up 6 bases; unmatched junction bases: 10. The CDR3 protein is CASSSLAGGPGAGELFF. Written as DNA, the CDR3 is TGTGCCAGCAGCTCATTAGCGGGAGGGCCGGGGGCCGGGGAGCTGTTTTTT.

This chain uses TRBV10-3 with TRBJ2-7; possible D gene TRBD1, 6 bases. The CDR3 covers 15 residues. Trimming removed 5 bases from V and 3 bases from J, with 17 bases in between. CDR1 and CDR2 (germline): ENHRY, SYGVKD. The CDR3 sequence: CAISTKTRGHYEQYF. In nucleotides, the CDR3 is TGTGCCATCAGTACCAAGACCAGGGGACACTACGAGCAGTACTTC.

The chain links TRBV5-8 to TRBJ2-7, with 7 nucleotides matching TRBD2. The CDR3 totals 16 residues. The germline V gene has CDR1 SGHTS and CDR2 YDEGEE. The V segment lost 2 bases and the J segment 0 bases; nucleotides outside the gene matches: 8. As DNA, the CDR3 is TGTGCCAGCAGCTTCCTAACTAGCGCCAACTCCTACGAGCAGTACTTC. It translates to CASSFLTSANSYEQYF.

The gene calls are TRBV7-2 and TRBJ2-7; D unresolved. Germline CDR1 SGHTA, CDR2 FQGNSA. V lost 4 bases to trimming and J lost 5 bases, with 9 bases between them. CDR3 length: 12 residues. DNA of the CDR3: TGTGCCAGCAGCTCGGGCCCCGACGAGCAGTACTTC. This translates into CASSSGPDEQYF.

This clone was picked up a small number of times. The chain links TRBV15 to TRBJ1-1; D is unclear. The CDR3 contains 13 residues. Germline loops: CDR1 LNHNV, CDR2 YYDKDF (reference sequence). Trimming took off 4 bases at V and 3 bases at J, with 9 bases between the two ends. CDR3 region: CATSKEGHTEAFF. The CDR3 region has the DNA TGTGCCACCAGCAAGGAAGGACACACTGAAGCTTTCTTT.

The V and J genes are TRBV19 and TRBJ1-2, with D hard to call. The CDR3 has 11 residues. The V and J ends lost 5 bases and 6 bases respectively, with 7 bases between them. The germline V gene encodes CDR1 LNHDA and CDR2 SQIVND (reference sequence). The DNA for the CDR3 is TGTGCCAGTAGTGTGGGGAATGGCTACACCTTC. It is translated as CASSVGNGYTF.